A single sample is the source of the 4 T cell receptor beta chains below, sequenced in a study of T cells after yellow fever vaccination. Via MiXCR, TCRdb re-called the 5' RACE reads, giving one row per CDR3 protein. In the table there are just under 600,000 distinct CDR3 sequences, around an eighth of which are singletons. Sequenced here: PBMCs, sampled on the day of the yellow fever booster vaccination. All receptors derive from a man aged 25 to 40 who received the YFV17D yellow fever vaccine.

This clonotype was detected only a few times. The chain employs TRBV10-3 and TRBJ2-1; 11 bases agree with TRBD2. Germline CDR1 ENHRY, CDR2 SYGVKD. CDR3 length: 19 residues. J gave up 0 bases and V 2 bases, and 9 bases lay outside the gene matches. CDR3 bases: TGTGCCATCAGTGAGCGGGGACTAGCGGAAAGTCGCTCCTACAATGAGCAGTTCTTC. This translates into CAISERGLAESRSYNEQFF.

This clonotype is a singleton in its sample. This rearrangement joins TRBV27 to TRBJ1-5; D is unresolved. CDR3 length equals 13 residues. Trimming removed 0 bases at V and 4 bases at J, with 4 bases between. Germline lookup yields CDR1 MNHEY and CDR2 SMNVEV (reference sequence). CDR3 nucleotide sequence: TGTGCCAGCAGTTTATCCGCAAATCAGCCCCAGCATTTT. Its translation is CASSLSANQPQHF.

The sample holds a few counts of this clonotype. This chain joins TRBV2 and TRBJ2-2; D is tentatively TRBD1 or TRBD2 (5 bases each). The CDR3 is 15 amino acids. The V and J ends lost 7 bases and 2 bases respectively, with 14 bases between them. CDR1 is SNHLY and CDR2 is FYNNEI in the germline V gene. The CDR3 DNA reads TGTGCCAGCAAGCTAGGGACGGGAAACACCGGGGAGCTGTTTTTT. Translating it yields CASKLGTGNTGELFF.

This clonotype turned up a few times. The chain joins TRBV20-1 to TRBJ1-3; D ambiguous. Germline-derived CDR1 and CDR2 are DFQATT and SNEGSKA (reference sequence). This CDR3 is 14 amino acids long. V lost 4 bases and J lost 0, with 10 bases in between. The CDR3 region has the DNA TGCAGTGCTATTCAAGGAAGCTCTGGAAACACCATATATTTT. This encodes CSAIQGSSGNTIYF.